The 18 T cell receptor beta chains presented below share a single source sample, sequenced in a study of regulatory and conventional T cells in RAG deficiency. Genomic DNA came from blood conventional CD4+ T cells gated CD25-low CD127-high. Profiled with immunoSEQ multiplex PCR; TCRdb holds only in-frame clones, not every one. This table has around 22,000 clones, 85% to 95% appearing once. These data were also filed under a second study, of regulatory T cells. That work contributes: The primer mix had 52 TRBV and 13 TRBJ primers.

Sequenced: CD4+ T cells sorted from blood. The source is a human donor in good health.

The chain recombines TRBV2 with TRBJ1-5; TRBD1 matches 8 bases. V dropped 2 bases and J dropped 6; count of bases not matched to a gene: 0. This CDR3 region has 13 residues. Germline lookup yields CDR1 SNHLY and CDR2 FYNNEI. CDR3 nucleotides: TGTGCCAGCAGTGAACAGGGGGCTCAGCCCCAGCATTTT. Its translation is CASSEQGAQPQHF. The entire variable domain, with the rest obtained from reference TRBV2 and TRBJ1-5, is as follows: EPEVTQTPSHQVTQMGQEVILRCVPISNHLYFYWYRQILGQKVEFLVSFYNNEISEKSEIFDDQFSVERPDGSNFTLKIRSTKLEDSAMYFCASSEQGAQPQHFGDGTRLSIL.

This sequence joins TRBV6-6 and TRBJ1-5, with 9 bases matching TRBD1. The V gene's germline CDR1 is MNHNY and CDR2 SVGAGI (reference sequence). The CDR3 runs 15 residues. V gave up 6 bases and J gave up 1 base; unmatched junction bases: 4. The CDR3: CASRTGGESNQPQHF. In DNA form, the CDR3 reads TGTGCCAGCAGGACAGGGGGGGAAAGCAATCAGCCCCAGCATTTT.

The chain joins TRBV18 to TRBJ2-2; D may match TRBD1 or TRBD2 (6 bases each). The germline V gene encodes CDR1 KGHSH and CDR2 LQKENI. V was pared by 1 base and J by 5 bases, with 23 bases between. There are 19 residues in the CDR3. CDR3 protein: CASSPQSTRGLGRTGELFF. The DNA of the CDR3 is TGTGCCAGCTCACCACAGTCGACACGGGGGCTCGGACGGACCGGGGAGCTGTTTTTT.

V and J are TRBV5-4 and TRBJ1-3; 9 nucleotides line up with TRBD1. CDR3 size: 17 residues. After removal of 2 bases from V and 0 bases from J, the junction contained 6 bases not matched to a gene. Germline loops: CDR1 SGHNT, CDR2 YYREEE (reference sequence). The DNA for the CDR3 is TGTGCCAGCAGCTTTTGGACAGGGGCGAGCTCTGGAAACACCATATATTTT. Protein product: CASSFWTGASSGNTIYF.

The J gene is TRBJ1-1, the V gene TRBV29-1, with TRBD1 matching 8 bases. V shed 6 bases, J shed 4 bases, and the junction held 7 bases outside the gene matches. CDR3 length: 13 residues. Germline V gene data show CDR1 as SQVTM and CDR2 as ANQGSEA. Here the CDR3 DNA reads TGCAGCGTCACCGGACAGGGAGGCACTGAAGCTTTCTTT. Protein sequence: CSVTGQGGTEAFF.

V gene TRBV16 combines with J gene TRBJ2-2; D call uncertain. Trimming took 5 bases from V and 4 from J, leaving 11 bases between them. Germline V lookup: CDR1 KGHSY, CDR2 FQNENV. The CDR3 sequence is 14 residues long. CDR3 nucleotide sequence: TGTGCCAGCAGCTCAAACCGGGTCACCGGGGAGCTGTTTTTT. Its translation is CASSSNRVTGELFF.

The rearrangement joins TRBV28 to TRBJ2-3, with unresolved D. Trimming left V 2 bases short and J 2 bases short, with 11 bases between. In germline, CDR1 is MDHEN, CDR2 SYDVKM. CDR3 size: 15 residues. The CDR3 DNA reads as TGTGCCAGCAGTTTAGCTCGGGCTCACACAGATACGCAGTATTTT. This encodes CASSLARAHTDTQYF.

For the CDR3, the DNA is TGTGCCAGCAGTGAACTGAGGACAGGCCTCTACGAGCAGTACTTC. This translates into CASSELRTGLYEQYF. The chain couples TRBV6-1 to TRBJ2-7, with 7 bases fitting TRBD1. The CDR3 is 15 residues long. The V gene's germline CDR1 is MNHNS and CDR2 SASEGT. V was clipped by 2 bases and J by 3 bases; unmatched bases: 7.

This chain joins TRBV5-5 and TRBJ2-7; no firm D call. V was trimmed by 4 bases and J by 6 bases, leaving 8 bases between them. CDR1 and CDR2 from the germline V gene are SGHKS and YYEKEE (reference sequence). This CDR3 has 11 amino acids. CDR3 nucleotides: TGTGCCAGCAGCAATTCGTTCGAGCAGTACTTC. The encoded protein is CASSNSFEQYF.

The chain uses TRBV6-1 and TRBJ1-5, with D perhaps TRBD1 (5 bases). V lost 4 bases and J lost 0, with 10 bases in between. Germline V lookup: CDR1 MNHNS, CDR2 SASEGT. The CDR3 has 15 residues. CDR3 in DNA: TGTGCCAGCAGTGGTCAGGGAATTAGCAATCAGCCCCAGCATTTT. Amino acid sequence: CASSGQGISNQPQHF.

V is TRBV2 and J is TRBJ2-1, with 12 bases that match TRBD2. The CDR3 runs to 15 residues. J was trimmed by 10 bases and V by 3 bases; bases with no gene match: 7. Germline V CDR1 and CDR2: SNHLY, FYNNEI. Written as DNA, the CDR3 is TGTGCCAGCAGTGAGGCACTAGCGGGGGGCGGGGAGCAGTTCTTC. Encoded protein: CASSEALAGGGEQFF.

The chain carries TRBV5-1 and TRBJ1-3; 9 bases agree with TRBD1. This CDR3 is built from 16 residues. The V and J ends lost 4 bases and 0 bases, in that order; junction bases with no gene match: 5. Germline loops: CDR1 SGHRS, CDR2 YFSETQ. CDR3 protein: CASSEGQGGSGNTIYF. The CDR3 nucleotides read TGCGCCAGCAGCGAGGGACAGGGTGGCTCTGGAAACACCATATATTTT.

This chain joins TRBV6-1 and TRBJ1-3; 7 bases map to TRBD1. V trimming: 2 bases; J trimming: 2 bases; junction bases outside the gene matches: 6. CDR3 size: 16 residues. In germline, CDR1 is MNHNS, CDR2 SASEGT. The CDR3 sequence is CASSERQGTAGNTIYF. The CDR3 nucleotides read TGTGCCAGCAGTGAACGACAGGGTACGGCTGGAAACACCATATATTTT.

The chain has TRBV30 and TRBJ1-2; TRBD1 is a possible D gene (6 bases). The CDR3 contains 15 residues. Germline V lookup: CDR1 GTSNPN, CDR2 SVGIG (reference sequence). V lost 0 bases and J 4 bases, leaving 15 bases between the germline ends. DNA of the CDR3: TGTGCCTGGAGTGTACATCCCCGGGACACCTATGGCTACACCTTC. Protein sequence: CAWSVHPRDTYGYTF.

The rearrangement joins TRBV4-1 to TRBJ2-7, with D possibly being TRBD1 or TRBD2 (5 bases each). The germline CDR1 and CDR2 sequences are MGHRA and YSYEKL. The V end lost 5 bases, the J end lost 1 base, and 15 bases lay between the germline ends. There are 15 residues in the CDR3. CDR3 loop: CASSGPGTGSYEQYF. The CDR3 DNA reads TGCGCCAGCAGCGGACCCGGGACGGGTTCCTACGAGCAGTACTTC.

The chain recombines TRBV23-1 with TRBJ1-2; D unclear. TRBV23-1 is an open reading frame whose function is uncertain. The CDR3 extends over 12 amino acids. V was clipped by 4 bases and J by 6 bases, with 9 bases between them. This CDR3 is CASSPRLNGYTF. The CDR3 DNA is TGCGCCAGCAGTCCACGGCTAAATGGCTACACCTTC.

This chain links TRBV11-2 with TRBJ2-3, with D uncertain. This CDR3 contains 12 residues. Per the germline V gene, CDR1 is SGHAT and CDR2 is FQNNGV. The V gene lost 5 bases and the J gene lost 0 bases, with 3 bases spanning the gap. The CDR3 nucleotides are TGTGCCAGCAGCGCCAGCACAGATACGCAGTATTTT. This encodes CASSASTDTQYF.

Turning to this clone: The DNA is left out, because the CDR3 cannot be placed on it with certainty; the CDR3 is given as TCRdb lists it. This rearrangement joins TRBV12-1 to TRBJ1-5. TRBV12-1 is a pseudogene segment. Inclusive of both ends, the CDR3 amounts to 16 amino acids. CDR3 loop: CASSFVGGGSNQPQHF.